This T cell receptor (beta chain) was observed in a study of CD8+CD57+ T cells in acquired aplastic anemia (dated by TCRdb to 2017 to 2018). General notes on the study: On average, sorted CD4+ and CD8+ cells yielded around 3.1 ug of extracted DNA, with a range of roughly 0.17 to 30 ug. Healthy donor samples averaged roughly 9.8 million reads for CD4+ and about 11 million for CD8+ cells. What the research found in general, with its limitations: Twenty-nine CD8+ CDR3 sequences were found in both patients and controls but appeared to be highly expressed in patients and within the immunodominant clones of the patients. Between patients and healthy controls, no significant difference in CD8+ Simpson's diversity was found (P=0.060).

In the case of this clonotype: What antigen it recognizes has not been identified. No much larger clone is present one base from it, and per-base qualities are unavailable.

V is shortened by 0 bases, J by 5 bases, and the region joining them spans 13 bases. The germline V gene specifies ENHRY as CDR1 and SYGVKD as CDR2. The CDR3 starts with the cysteine, ends with the phenylalanine, and has 15 residues. The kept DNA is CDR3 alone, 45 bases in frame from the first base. TCR beta VDJ combination and CDR3 sequence profiling used genomic DNA as the template. An Illumina HiSeq 2000 was the platform used for TCR repertoire sequencing. In the source study's methods: Repertoires were assessed using TRBV/TRBJ rearrangement plots, CDR3 size and DJ length profiles, and Simpson's diversity index. The most abundant DNA sequence in the deep sequencing data was taken as the immunodominant clone. CDR3 amino acid sequences were screened for sharing across subjects and were compared with published repertoires and the VDJdb database. TCRdb handled the public reads itself, with Q25 trimming in fastp and clone calling in MiXCR, and kept productive beta chains. Under each unique CDR3 protein, matching rows form one entry showing the most common genes and DNA. The V and J calls come from TCRdb's annotation, not from the publication. The sample table shows 65,000 or so distinct CDR3 sequences, and about 50% are seen once. About 2.5% of the sample comes from the top ten.

The study deep-sequenced TCR repertoires of sorted CD4+ and CD8+ blood T cells from severe aplastic anemia patients and healthy subjects. Ficoll-Paque density gradient centrifugation was used to isolate peripheral blood mononuclear cells. Before DNA extraction, CD4+ and CD8+ T cells were sorted by FACS or by magnetic beads. Sequences were obtained from sorted CD4+, CD8+, or CD8+CD57+ T cells (not recorded which) from PBMCs. The V and J segments used are TRBV10-3 and TRBJ2-5; TRBD2 is possibly the D segment (7 matching bases). This TCR derives from a human donor in good health, serving as a control. The CDR3: CAISESGGRWETQYF. The DNA reads TGTGCCATCAGTGAGTCGGGGGGGCGGTGGGAGACCCAGTACTTC.